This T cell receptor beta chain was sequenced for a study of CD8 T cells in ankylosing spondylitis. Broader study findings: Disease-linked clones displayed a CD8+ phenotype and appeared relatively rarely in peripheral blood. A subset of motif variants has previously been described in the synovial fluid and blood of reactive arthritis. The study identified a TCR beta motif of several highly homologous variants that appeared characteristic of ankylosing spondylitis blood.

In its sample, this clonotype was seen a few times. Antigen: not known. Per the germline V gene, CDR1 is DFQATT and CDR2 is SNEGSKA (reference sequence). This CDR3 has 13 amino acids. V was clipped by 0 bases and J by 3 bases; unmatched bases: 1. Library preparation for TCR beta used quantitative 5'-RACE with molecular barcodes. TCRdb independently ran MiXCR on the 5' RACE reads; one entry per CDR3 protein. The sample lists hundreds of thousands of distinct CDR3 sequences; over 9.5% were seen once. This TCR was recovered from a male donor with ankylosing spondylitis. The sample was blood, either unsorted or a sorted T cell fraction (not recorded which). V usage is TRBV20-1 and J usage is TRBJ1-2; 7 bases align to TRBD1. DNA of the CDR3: TGCAGTGCTAGAGATGACAGGGACTATGGCTACACCTTC. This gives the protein CSARDDRDYGYTF.